The next 28 T cell receptor beta chains were all read from a single sample in a study of cytomegalovirus exposure and HLA in healthy donors. Both 60 Vbeta primers and 13 Jbeta primers went into the PCR. The table came from immunoSEQ multiplex PCR; TCRdb's copy has only in-frame clones and leaves some out. This sample carries 150,000 or so clones, 80% to 90% of them seen once, and the ten largest clones take roughly 4.4%. The sequenced sample consisted of PBMCs. The receptors come from a woman in her late teens or twenties in good health and CMV-seropositive.

The chain is built from TRBV29-1 and TRBJ1-5; TRBD1 is a possible D gene (5 bases). CDR1 and CDR2 from the germline V gene are SQVTM and ANQGSEA. The V end lost 6 bases, the J end lost 4 bases, and 13 bases lay between the germline ends. The CDR3 covers 13 residues. CDR3 sequence: CSVRQSENQPQHF. The CDR3 nucleotides read TGCAGCGTCCGACAGTCGGAAAATCAGCCCCAGCATTTT.

A remark on this clone: Other DNA sequences within the sample encode an identical CDR3. V and J are TRBV11-2 and TRBJ1-1; 8 positions agree with TRBD1. Germline V gene data show CDR1 as SGHAT and CDR2 as FQNNGV. Germline trimming cut 5 bases from V and 1 base from J; bases unmatched to any gene: 6. The CDR3 totals 15 residues. In DNA, the CDR3 is TGTGCCAGCAGCCCCCCCGGACAGGGGAACACTGAAGCTTTCTTT. Encoded protein: CASSPPGQGNTEAFF.

This clone was picked up a small number of times. This chain links TRBV30 with TRBJ2-2, with 7 bases that match TRBD2. Germline V gene data show CDR1 as GTSNPN and CDR2 as SVGIG (reference sequence). J was trimmed by 1 base and V by 4 bases; bases with no gene match: 9. This CDR3 region has 16 residues. As DNA, the CDR3 is TGTGCCTGGACCCTCCGGAGCGGGATGAACACCGGGGAGCTGTTTTTT. Encoded protein: CAWTLRSGMNTGELFF.

This chain's CDR3 is CSLMTSGVTDTQYF. The CDR3 nucleotides are TGCAGCCTGATGACTAGCGGAGTCACAGATACGCAGTATTTT. The genes are TRBV29-1 and TRBJ2-3, with 9 positions matching TRBD2. Germline V CDR1 and CDR2: SQVTM, ANQGSEA. This CDR3 region has 14 residues. The J segment lost 2 bases and the V segment lost 8 bases, leaving 8 bases of the junction unmatched.

DNA for the CDR3: TGTGCCAGTTGGGGACAGGGAGGGAATACGCAGTATTTT. It encodes CASWGQGGNTQYF. The chain is built from TRBV19 and TRBJ2-3; 9 nucleotides align to TRBD1. The ends lost 8 bases at V and 7 bases at J; junction bases unmatched: 7. Germline V lookup: CDR1 LNHDA, CDR2 SQIVND (reference sequence). The CDR3 totals 13 residues.

V is TRBV14 and J is TRBJ2-3; D might be TRBD1 (6 bases). Trimming took 8 bases from V and 1 from J, leaving 13 bases between them. Looked up from germline, CDR1 is SGHDN and CDR2 is FVKESK. This CDR3 region has 14 residues. CDR3 bases: TGTGCCAGCTCTGGGGCAGGGGGCACAGATACGCAGTATTTT. Protein: CASSGAGGTDTQYF.

V gene TRBV19 combines with J gene TRBJ2-7; D perhaps matches TRBD1 (6 bases). The CDR3 has 13 amino acids. CDR1 is LNHDA, CDR2 SQIVND, per germline (reference sequence). Trimming cost V 5 bases and J 1 base, with 9 bases left between them. CDR3 in amino acids: CASSFGQSYEQYF. DNA of the CDR3: TGTGCCAGTAGTTTCGGACAGTCCTACGAGCAGTACTTC.

The gene calls are TRBV19 and TRBJ1-5; D is ambiguous. The CDR3 is made up of 15 amino acids. The V end was cut by 3 bases, the J end by 3 bases, with 12 bases between. Germline V gene data show CDR1 as LNHDA and CDR2 as SQIVND (reference sequence). CDR3 DNA: TGTGCCAGTAGTATCGGGGAAGGTAACAATCAGCCCCAGCATTTT. Encoded protein: CASSIGEGNNQPQHF.

The chain has TRBV19 and TRBJ2-7, with TRBD2 matching over 11 bases. Per the germline V gene, CDR1 is LNHDA and CDR2 is SQIVND (reference sequence). V lost 7 bases, J lost 7 bases, and 9 bases stayed unmatched. CDR3 length: 14 amino acids. The CDR3 sequence: CASNGGLAESEQYF. The CDR3 bases are TGTGCCAGTAATGGGGGACTAGCGGAAAGTGAGCAGTACTTC.

This chain joins TRBV4-2 and TRBJ2-3; TRBD2 matches 15 bases. V shed 3 bases and J 0 bases; nucleotides not matched to a gene: 13. In germline, CDR1 is LGHNA, CDR2 YNFKEQ. The CDR3 extends over 21 amino acids. CDR3 DNA sequence: TGTGCCAGCAGCCACCCCTACTCCGGGACTAGCGGGGGGCGGAGCACAGATACGCAGTATTTT. Amino acids: CASSHPYSGTSGGRSTDTQYF.

V is TRBV4-2 and J is TRBJ2-3, with D hard to call. CDR1 LGHNA and CDR2 YNFKEQ come from the germline V gene. The V gene lost 0 bases and the J gene lost 2 bases, with 9 bases spanning the gap. The CDR3 has 15 amino acids. In nucleotides, the CDR3 is TGTGCCAGCAGCCAAGAGTCTCGGGTCACAGATACGCAGTATTTT. Translation: CASSQESRVTDTQYF.

The J gene is TRBJ1-5, the V gene TRBV19; TRBD1 is a possible D gene (5 bases). This CDR3 comprises 13 residues. Germline CDR1 and CDR2: LNHDA and SQIVND (reference sequence). Trimming left V 3 bases short and J 7 bases short, with 10 bases between. CDR3 nucleotides: TGTGCCAGTAGTATGGCGGGGCTCCAGCCCCAGCATTTT. This sequence encodes CASSMAGLQPQHF.

The chain couples TRBV11-2 to TRBJ2-4; 11 bases line up with TRBD2. Germline values: CDR1 SGHAT, CDR2 FQNNGV. The CDR3 extends over 17 amino acids. Trimming removed 5 bases from V and 3 bases from J; junction bases left unmatched: 9. The CDR3 sequence: CASSPIAGGRSKNIQYF. CDR3 DNA: TGTGCCAGCAGCCCGATAGCGGGGGGGCGAAGCAAAAACATTCAGTACTTC.

The chain recombines TRBV27 with TRBJ2-4; no definite D call. CDR1 is MNHEY, CDR2 SMNVEV, per germline (reference sequence). The CDR3 runs 13 residues. V was pared by 6 bases and J by 8 bases, with 14 bases between. Here the CDR3 DNA reads TGTGCCAGCAGGAAGGCCGCTGAGGACATTCAGTACTTC. This sequence encodes CASRKAAEDIQYF.

This clone has only one observation. The chain has TRBV30 and TRBJ2-3; D gene unclear. V gave up 3 bases and J gave up 1 base, with 17 bases separating them. From germline, CDR1 is GTSNPN and CDR2 SVGIG (reference sequence). The CDR3 spans 16 residues. CDR3 in DNA: TGTGCCTGGAGCGCCGCACCGGTCGCGGGCACAGATACGCAGTATTTT. Amino acids: CAWSAAPVAGTDTQYF.

J is TRBJ1-6 and V is TRBV14; the match to TRBD1 covers 10 bases. The V and J ends lost 1 base and 13 bases, in that order; junction bases with no gene match: 4. This CDR3 spans 14 amino acids. Germline assignment: CDR1 SGHDN and CDR2 FVKESK. The CDR3 protein is CASSQGTGGSPLHF. The DNA of the CDR3 is TGTGCCAGCAGCCAAGGGACAGGGGGGTCCCCCCTCCACTTT.

V gene TRBV6-6 combines with J gene TRBJ1-5; D gene uncertain. Germline values: CDR1 MNHNY, CDR2 SVGAGI (reference sequence). The CDR3 extends over 13 amino acids. The germline V and J ends were trimmed by 2 bases and 3 bases, with 5 bases remaining between them. For the CDR3, the DNA is TGTGCCAGCAGTTACAGCCCCAATCAGCCCCAGCATTTT. As protein: CASSYSPNQPQHF.

DNA of the CDR3: TGTGCCAGCATTTCTTTGGAGGGGATGAACACTGAAGCTTTCTTT. Amino acids: CASISLEGMNTEAFF. The chain employs TRBV27 and TRBJ1-1, with D perhaps TRBD1 (5 bases). Trimming removed 7 bases from V and 0 bases from J, with 15 bases in between. The CDR3 is 15 amino acids. Germline V gene sequence: CDR1 MNHEY, CDR2 SMNVEV (reference sequence).

The genes are TRBV4-2 and TRBJ1-1, with 8 bases fitting TRBD1. V dropped 0 bases and J dropped 5; count of bases not matched to a gene: 5. The CDR3 consists of 15 residues. The germline CDR1 and CDR2 sequences are LGHNA and YNFKEQ. As DNA, the CDR3 is TGTGCCAGCAGCCAAGAGGACAGGGAAGGAACTGAAGCTTTCTTT. Its translation is CASSQEDREGTEAFF.

The chain couples TRBV2 to TRBJ2-5, with 9 bases fitting TRBD2. The CDR3 is made up of 16 amino acids. CDR1 and CDR2 (germline): SNHLY, FYNNEI. Trimming cost V 0 bases and J 2 bases; bases outside gene matches: 4. The CDR3 DNA sequence: TGTGCCAGCAGTGAAGCGCGGGGGGGGTGGCAAGAGACCCAGTACTTC. It specifies CASSEARGGWQETQYF.

This chain uses TRBV6-1 with TRBJ2-3; maybe TRBD2 (6 bases). Per germline, CDR1 MNHNS and CDR2 SASEGT. The germline V and J ends were trimmed by 1 base and 0 bases, with 8 bases remaining between them. This CDR3 is 15 amino acids long. CDR3 nucleotides: TGTGCCAGCAGTGAAGTCGGGACTAGCACAGATACGCAGTATTTT. This sequence encodes CASSEVGTSTDTQYF.

The chain links TRBV25-1 to TRBJ2-1; TRBD1 aligns across 7 bases. The trim removed 4 bases at V and 8 bases at J, leaving 5 bases unmatched. Germline V gives CDR1 MGHDK, CDR2 SYGVNS. This CDR3 is built from 13 residues. The CDR3 loop reads CASSVNQGDEQFF. The CDR3 bases are TGTGCCAGCAGTGTCAATCAGGGGGATGAGCAGTTCTTC. The entire variable domain, with the rest obtained from reference TRBV25-1 and TRBJ2-1, is as follows: EADIYQTPRYLVIGTGKKITLECSQTMGHDKMYWYQQDPGMELHLIHYSYGVNSTEKGDLSSESTVSRIRTEHFPLTLESARPSHTSQYLCASSVNQGDEQFFGPGTRLTVL.

The V and J genes are TRBV7-9 and TRBJ2-3, with D possibly being TRBD1 (5 bases). This CDR3 spans 17 amino acids. V lost 1 base and J lost 0, with 14 bases in between. Per germline, CDR1 SEHNR and CDR2 FQNEAQ (reference sequence). For the CDR3, the DNA is TGTGCCAGCAGCTTAGAGGGGTGGTGGCGGAGCACAGATACGCAGTATTTT. Translation: CASSLEGWWRSTDTQYF.

This clone was seen more than once but under ten times. V gene TRBV6-1 combines with J gene TRBJ1-5; maybe TRBD1 (5 bases). V dropped 2 bases and J dropped 4 bases, with 15 bases sitting between them. The CDR3 is 16 amino acids. The germline V gene encodes CDR1 MNHNS and CDR2 SASEGT. CDR3 protein: CASSELAQGINQPQHF. The CDR3 bases are TGTGCCAGCAGTGAACTGGCCCAGGGCATTAATCAGCCCCAGCATTTT.

The rearrangement links TRBV5-1 to TRBJ2-3; 8 bases agree with TRBD1. Per germline, CDR1 SGHRS and CDR2 YFSETQ. V dropped 5 bases and J dropped 6; count of bases not matched to a gene: 5. This CDR3 is built from 13 residues. CDR3 in amino acids: CASRDREVDTQYF. CDR3 DNA: TGCGCCAGCAGGGACAGGGAAGTGGATACGCAGTATTTT. The full variable domain, with the rest looked up from reference TRBV5-1 and TRBJ2-3, is KAGVTQTPRYLIKTRGQQVTLSCSPISGHRSVSWYQQTPGQGLQFLFEYFSETQRNKGNFPGRFSGRQFSNSRSEMNVSTLELGDSALYLCASRDREVDTQYFGPGTRLTVL.

This clone was seen only a few times. The V gene is TRBV6-6, the J gene TRBJ1-6, with TRBD1 matching 9 bases. Looked up from germline, CDR1 is MNHNY and CDR2 is SVGAGI (reference sequence). The CDR3 covers 13 residues. Trimming removed 7 bases from V and 9 bases from J; junction bases left unmatched: 4. The CDR3 coding sequence is TGTGCCAGCATCGACAGGGGGAGTTCACCCCTCCACTTT. This gives the protein CASIDRGSSPLHF.

The table lists this clone with a few counts. This chain joins TRBV7-9 and TRBJ2-1, with 9 bases matching TRBD2. Looked up from germline, CDR1 is SEHNR and CDR2 is FQNEAQ (reference sequence). CDR3 length: 16 residues. The V and J ends lost 1 base and 7 bases, in that order; junction bases with no gene match: 8. Here the CDR3 DNA reads TGTGCCAGCAGCTTAGGGGCGGGGGGGCTCCGGAATGAGCAGTTCTTC. It yields the protein CASSLGAGGLRNEQFF.

The V gene is TRBV19, the J gene TRBJ1-5; D is undetermined. Trimming pared 5 bases from V and 5 bases from J, leaving 10 bases between. Germline CDR1 reads LNHDA; CDR2 reads SQIVND (reference sequence). CDR3 size: 13 residues. The CDR3 DNA is TGTGCCAGTAGTCCCCGAGGTGATCAGCCCCAGCATTTT. This gives the protein CASSPRGDQPQHF.